One and the same sample provided the 13 T cell receptor beta chains below, sequenced in a study of T-cell reconstitution after alpha-beta-depleted transplantation in children. For TCRbeta, the library was prepared with unique molecular identifiers. TCRdb analysed the PCR reads with MiXCR anew, one entry per CDR3 protein. The profile covers roughly 220,000 distinct CDR3 sequences, with more than 10% appearing a single time and about 2.6% taken by the ten largest. Sample: PBMCs from the stem cell graft donor, taken from the stem cell graft. The source is a human donor who donated a stem cell graft to a child with acute lymphoblastic leukemia.

A remark on this clonotype: The CDR3 end shows no conserved phenylalanine or tryptophan, and so a read error is likely. CDR3 amino acids: CASSYGNPGEKLFL. The CDR3 nucleotides read TGTGCCAGCAGCTACGGGAACCCTGGTGAAAAACTGTTTCTT. This rearrangement joins TRBV7-9 to TRBJ1-4, with D unclear. V lost 4 bases and J 7 bases, leaving 13 bases between the germline ends. CDR3 size: 14 residues. Germline-derived CDR1 and CDR2 are SEHNR and FQNEAQ (reference sequence).

This clonotype was counted at least ten times. The chain links TRBV27 to TRBJ2-7, with TRBD2 identical over 9 bases. CDR1 and CDR2 from the germline V gene are MNHEY and SMNVEV (reference sequence). Trimming cost V 5 bases and J 3 bases; bases outside gene matches: 11. The CDR3 runs to 16 residues. CDR3 DNA sequence: TGTGCCAGCAGTAAAATACCGACGACTAGCGGCTACGAGCAGTACTTC. This gives the protein CASSKIPTTSGYEQYF.

In this sample, this clonotype turned up many times. J is TRBJ2-2 and V is TRBV7-8; D unresolved. Trimming stripped 5 bases from V and 0 bases from J, with 13 bases between. From germline, CDR1 is SGHVS and CDR2 FQNEAQ. The CDR3 contains 16 residues. The CDR3 protein is CASSPIRSANTGELFF. CDR3 nucleotide sequence: TGTGCCAGCAGCCCCATCCGGTCCGCGAACACCGGGGAGCTGTTTTTT.

The table lists this clonotype with many counts. The chain links TRBV7-2 to TRBJ2-3; no clear D gene. V lost 8 bases and J 3 bases, leaving 15 bases between the germline ends. Germline V CDR1 and CDR2: SGHTA, FQGNSA. The CDR3 runs 14 residues. The CDR3 nucleotides are TGTGCCAGCGTACCCCAACTTGGGACAGATACGCAGTATTTT. Its translation: CASVPQLGTDTQYF.

This clonotype was seen only a few times. The chain couples TRBV30 to TRBJ2-3; D remains unclear. This CDR3 comprises 15 residues. From germline, CDR1 is GTSNPN and CDR2 SVGIG (reference sequence). V was pared by 3 bases and J by 0 bases, with 13 bases between. The CDR3 DNA sequence: TGTGCCTGGAGAGTCTTGAACAATAGCACAGATACGCAGTATTTT. Translated, it gives CAWRVLNNSTDTQYF.

This clonotype was found many times. The chain links TRBV19 to TRBJ1-5; D call uncertain. Germline V gene data show CDR1 as LNHDA and CDR2 as SQIVND (reference sequence). Trimming took 4 bases from V and 0 from J, leaving 13 bases between them. The CDR3 is made up of 16 amino acids. CDR3 nucleotide sequence: TGTGCCAGTAGTAAGGACGGCGCTTATAGCAATCAGCCCCAGCATTTT. Translation gives CASSKDGAYSNQPQHF.

This clonotype was counted ten times or more. The V and J genes are TRBV6-2 or TRBV6-3 and TRBJ1-5; D is uncertain. The CDR3 is 13 amino acids. CDR1 is MNHEY and CDR2 is SVGEGT in the germline V gene. V was shortened by 6 bases and J by 4 bases, with 10 bases between the two germline ends. CDR3 sequence reads: CASSRLGNQPQHF. CDR3 in DNA: TGTGCCAGCAGCCGCCTGGGTAATCAGCCCCAGCATTTT.

At least ten counts were recorded for this clonotype. V gene TRBV2 combines with J gene TRBJ2-4, with D possibly matching TRBD1 (5 bases). With 2 bases removed from V and 0 bases from J, the gap between germline ends came to 20 bases. This CDR3 is built from 19 residues. Germline V gives CDR1 SNHLY, CDR2 FYNNEI. CDR3 region: CASSERARVSELAKNIQYF. The CDR3 DNA follows: TGTGCCAGCAGTGAACGGGCCAGGGTATCCGAACTAGCCAAAAACATTCAGTACTTC.

The table lists this clonotype with many counts. The V gene is TRBV7-8, the J gene TRBJ2-3; D not certain. Per the germline V gene, CDR1 is SGHVS and CDR2 is FQNEAQ. This CDR3 contains 16 residues. V was pared by 7 bases and J by 1 base, with 18 bases between. This CDR3 is CASKGRPKDGTDTQYF. DNA for the CDR3: TGTGCCAGCAAGGGCAGGCCTAAGGATGGCACAGATACGCAGTATTTT.

The table lists this clonotype with many counts. J is TRBJ1-2 and V is TRBV29-1; D gene uncertain. Trimming stripped 4 bases from V and 2 bases from J, with 11 bases between. Germline assignment: CDR1 SQVTM and CDR2 ANQGSEA. The CDR3 length is 13 residues. DNA of the CDR3: TGCAGCGTTGTAATCGGGAGGAACTATGGCTACACCTTC. This translates into CSVVIGRNYGYTF.

At least ten counts were recorded for this clonotype. The CDR3 spells CATSNPGGAEQFF. The DNA of the CDR3 is TGTGCCACCAGTAACCCTGGGGGGGCTGAGCAGTTCTTC. The V gene is TRBV24-1, the J gene TRBJ2-1; D is possibly TRBD2 (7 bases). The CDR3 is made up of 13 amino acids. Trimming left V 6 bases short and J 9 bases short, with 14 bases between. From germline, CDR1 is KGHDR and CDR2 SFDVKD.

This clonotype appeared many times. The chain has TRBV20-1 and TRBJ2-3; 8 nucleotides line up with TRBD2. Germline values: CDR1 DFQATT, CDR2 SNEGSKA (reference sequence). J was trimmed by 4 bases and V by 3 bases; bases with no gene match: 12. CDR3 length equals 16 residues. The CDR3, as DNA: TGCAGTGCTAGCTCAAAACGGGGGGGCCGGCCAGATACGCAGTATTTT. Translation gives CSASSKRGGRPDTQYF.

Comments on this clonotype: This may arise from a read error, as a much more abundant clone is one base away. The V gene is TRBV29-1, the J gene TRBJ2-1, with 7 bases lining up with TRBD2. The CDR3 sequence is 14 residues long. Germline V gene sequence: CDR1 SQVTM, CDR2 ANQGSEA. Trimming at V came to 7 bases and at J to 7 bases, leaving 13 bases not matched to a gene. This CDR3 reads CSAPGTKASNEQFF. In DNA, the CDR3 is TGCAGCGCGCCCGGGACTAAAGCCTCTAATGAGCAGTTCTTC.